The 2 T cell receptor beta chains reported below all come from one sample, sequenced in a study of blood T cell repertoires in COVID-19. Using immunoSEQ multiplex PCR, the repertoire was profiled, and TCRdb retains in-frame clones only, with some absent. Of fewer than 500,000 clones in the sample, 85% to 90% are singletons; the top ten hold less than 0.95%. The sample taken for sequencing was peripheral blood. The receptors originated from a man aged 18 to 29 with COVID-19, enrolled during active disease.

This clone has only one observation. V and J are TRBV11-3 and TRBJ1-1; 8 bases are a match to TRBD1. In germline, CDR1 is SGHNT, CDR2 YENEEA. The CDR3 covers 16 residues. Unmatched junction bases numbered 9, after V lost 2 bases and J lost 4 bases. The CDR3 DNA sequence: TGTGCCAGCAGCTTAAGGACAGGGAGTTTAAGCACTGAAGCTTTCTTT. This encodes CASSLRTGSLSTEAFF.

The chain joins TRBV2 to TRBJ2-1; the match to TRBD1 covers 10 bases. Per germline, CDR1 SNHLY and CDR2 FYNNEI. The V gene end was trimmed by 5 bases and the J gene end by 4 bases; junction bases not matched to a gene: 5. The CDR3 runs to 15 residues. CDR3 bases: TGTGCCAGCAGTCGACAGGGGGCAACGTACAATGAGCAGTTCTTC. Translation gives CASSRQGATYNEQFF.